What follows are 20 T cell receptor beta chains derived from one specimen sequenced in a study of cytomegalovirus exposure and HLA in healthy donors. Produced via immunoSEQ multiplex PCR; TCRdb's table is partial and in-frame only. The sample shows around 60,000 clones, roughly 94% of them seen only once. Sequenced: PBMCs. These receptors all come from a woman younger than 30 in good health and CMV-seropositive.

This clone was recorded once. The chain links TRBV7-6 to TRBJ2-5; 9 nucleotides agree with TRBD2. The CDR3 loop spans 15 amino acids. V lost 2 bases, J lost 5 bases, and 6 bases stayed unmatched. Germline-derived CDR1 and CDR2 are SGHVS and FNYEAQ. The CDR3 loop is CASSLPGLASETQYF. The DNA for the CDR3 is TGTGCCAGCAGCTTACCGGGACTAGCTTCGGAGACCCAGTACTTC.

The chain combines TRBV30 with TRBJ2-2; weak D call: TRBD1 (6 bases). Per the germline V gene, CDR1 is GTSNPN and CDR2 is SVGIG (reference sequence). The V end was cut by 6 bases, the J end by 4 bases, with 18 bases between. CDR3 length equals 15 residues. For the CDR3, the DNA is TGTGCCTGTCGAAAGACCGGACAGTTCACCGGGGAGCTGTTTTTT. Residues: CACRKTGQFTGELFF.

This chain joins TRBV29-1 and TRBJ2-5; D gene unclear. Germline CDR1 is SQVTM and CDR2 is ANQGSEA. V lost 7 bases and J lost 4, with 13 bases in between. The CDR3 has 12 residues. The CDR3 region is CSAKIGGETQYF. CDR3 DNA sequence: TGCAGCGCCAAAATCGGCGGAGAGACCCAGTACTTC. The full variable domain, in which reference TRBV29-1 and TRBJ2-5 provide the parts outside the CDR3, is SAVISQKPSRDICQRGTSLTIQCQVDSQVTMMFWYRQQPGQSLTLIATANQGSEATYESGFVIDKFPISRPNLTFSTLTVSNMSPEDSSIYLCSAKIGGETQYFGPGTRLLVL.

The chain is built from TRBV7-6 and TRBJ1-6; D perhaps matches TRBD1 (6 bases). This CDR3 comprises 15 residues. CDR1 and CDR2 (germline): SGHVS, FNYEAQ. V dropped 0 bases and J dropped 10 bases, with 13 bases sitting between them. CDR3 residues: CASSLAGRGESPLHF. The CDR3 DNA reads as TGTGCCAGCAGCTTAGCGGGCAGGGGCGAATCACCCCTCCACTTT.

This clone has just a few counts. The chain is built from TRBV6-1 and TRBJ2-2; 8 bases match TRBD2. The ends lost 5 bases at V and 3 bases at J; junction bases unmatched: 5. The CDR3 spans 15 residues. CDR1 is MNHNS and CDR2 is SASEGT in the germline V gene. The CDR3 sequence: CASSPAGEDTGELFF. DNA for the CDR3: TGTGCCAGCAGTCCAGCGGGGGAGGACACCGGGGAGCTGTTTTTT.

This rearrangement joins TRBV18 to TRBJ1-1, with 10 bases lining up with TRBD1. There are 18 residues in the CDR3. After removal of 3 bases from V and 3 bases from J, the junction contained 13 bases not matched to a gene. Per germline, CDR1 KGHSH and CDR2 LQKENI. The CDR3 reads CASSPKYRDRGGYTEAFF. CDR3 sequence (DNA): TGTGCCAGCTCACCCAAATACCGGGACAGGGGAGGATACACTGAAGCTTTCTTT.

This sequence joins TRBV9 and TRBJ2-2, with a tentative D call TRBD2 (6 bases). Germline lookup yields CDR1 SGDLS and CDR2 YYNGEE. V was clipped by 2 bases and J by 7 bases, with 12 bases between them. CDR3 length equals 14 residues. CDR3 nucleotide sequence: TGTGCCAGCAGCGTGACTAGTTATCTCGGGGAGCTGTTTTTT. Its protein product is CASSVTSYLGELFF.

The chain links TRBV5-1 to TRBJ1-1, with TRBD1 as a possible D gene (5 bases). Trimming removed 6 bases at V and 0 bases at J, with 21 bases between. Germline assignment: CDR1 SGHRS and CDR2 YFSETQ. The CDR3 consists of 17 residues. In DNA form, the CDR3 reads TGCGCCAGCATCGCGGGGAGGGGTCCCGGCGTGAACACTGAAGCTTTCTTT. As protein: CASIAGRGPGVNTEAFF.

The chain employs TRBV5-6 and TRBJ2-1; 8 bases agree with TRBD1. V was pared by 3 bases and J by 3 bases, with 11 bases of the junction left unmatched. This CDR3 region has 17 residues. Looked up from germline, CDR1 is SGHDT and CDR2 is YYEEEE. The CDR3, as DNA: TGTGCCAGCAGCTCACTACGCACAGGGGGATACTACAATGAGCAGTTCTTC. It translates to CASSSLRTGGYYNEQFF.

The chain uses TRBV6-4 and TRBJ1-1; TRBD1 matches 11 bases. The germline V gene has CDR1 MRHNA and CDR2 SNTAGT. V lost 4 bases to trimming and J lost 10 bases; unmatched junction nucleotides: 17. The CDR3 extends over 17 amino acids. CDR3 region: CASSVLWDRGALGLAFF. CDR3 coding DNA: TGTGCCAGCAGTGTCCTTTGGGACAGGGGGGCCCTGGGATTAGCTTTCTTT.

This clone was found once. This chain uses TRBV5-1 with TRBJ2-3, with no clear D. V was cut by 0 bases and J by 0 bases, with 5 bases left in between. Germline V CDR1 and CDR2: SGHRS, YFSETQ. This CDR3 region has 14 residues. The DNA of the CDR3 is TGCGCCAGCAGCTTGGTCGGGAGCACAGATACGCAGTATTTT. This sequence encodes CASSLVGSTDTQYF.

The chain is built from TRBV28 and TRBJ1-6, with D perhaps TRBD1 (6 bases). The CDR3 loop spans 14 amino acids. Germline V gene data show CDR1 as MDHEN and CDR2 as SYDVKM. Trimming shortened V by 2 bases and J by 10 bases, and 12 bases separated the two germline ends. The CDR3 loop is CASSLPPRGSPLHF. For the CDR3, the DNA is TGTGCCAGCAGTTTACCCCCAAGGGGGTCACCCCTCCACTTT.

The gene calls are TRBV7-8 and TRBJ2-7; D call uncertain. Per the germline V gene, CDR1 is SGHVS and CDR2 is FQNEAQ. The CDR3 has 14 amino acids. Trimming cost V 0 bases and J 3 bases, with 9 bases left between them. CDR3 protein: CASSLARMSYEQYF. CDR3 nucleotides: TGTGCCAGCAGCTTAGCGAGGATGAGCTACGAGCAGTACTTC.

This rearrangement joins TRBV29-1 to TRBJ2-2; maybe TRBD1 (6 bases). Germline CDR1 and CDR2: SQVTM and ANQGSEA. The length of the CDR3 is 16 residues. Trimming left V 7 bases short and J 1 base short, with 19 bases between. CDR3 coding DNA: TGCAGCGCCCTCCCTTCAGGGGTAAGGAACACCGGGGAGCTGTTTTTT. Protein: CSALPSGVRNTGELFF.

This sequence joins TRBV7-2 and TRBJ2-1; a possible D gene is TRBD2 (7 bases). Germline loops: CDR1 SGHTA, CDR2 FQGNSA. V lost 3 bases and J 0 bases, leaving 15 bases between the germline ends. The CDR3 has 17 residues. The CDR3 nucleotides are TGTGCCAGCAGCTTTGGGGGGGCGCGGGGCTCCTACAATGAGCAGTTCTTC. Translating it yields CASSFGGARGSYNEQFF. The full variable domain, with the rest looked up from reference TRBV7-2 and TRBJ2-1, is GAGVSQSPSNKVTEKGKDVELRCDPISGHTALYWYRQSLGQGLEFLIYFQGNSAPDKSGLPSDRFSAERTGGSVSTLTIQRTQQEDSAVYLCASSFGGARGSYNEQFFGPGTRLTVL.

The chain uses TRBV28 and TRBJ2-1; 8 bases are a match to TRBD2. Germline CDR1 reads MDHEN; CDR2 reads SYDVKM. J was trimmed by 2 bases and V by 6 bases; bases with no gene match: 9. The CDR3 sequence is 16 residues long. The CDR3: CASRRGLDLTYNEQFF. DNA of the CDR3: TGTGCCAGCAGAAGGGGACTAGATTTAACCTACAATGAGCAGTTCTTC. The full variable domain, its missing parts supplied by reference TRBV28 and TRBJ2-1, is DVKVTQSSRYLVKRTGEKVFLECVQDMDHENMFWYRQDPGLGLRLIYFSYDVKMKEKGDIPEGYSVSREKKERFSLILESASTNQTSMYLCASRRGLDLTYNEQFFGPGTRLTVL.

V usage is TRBV19 and J usage is TRBJ2-7; a weak D match, TRBD1 (6 bases). Germline V lookup: CDR1 LNHDA, CDR2 SQIVND (reference sequence). Trimming shortened V by 6 bases and J by 2 bases, and 14 bases separated the two germline ends. The CDR3 is 14 residues long. The chain's CDR3 is CASSALAGAYEQYF. The CDR3 bases are TGTGCCAGTAGCGCCCTGGCAGGGGCCTACGAGCAGTACTTC.

Written as DNA, the CDR3 is TGCGCCAGCAGCCCCCCCTTTACAGGGACGAACACTGAAGCTTTCTTT. It encodes CASSPPFTGTNTEAFF. The chain uses TRBV4-1 and TRBJ1-1, with D perhaps matching TRBD1 (6 bases). This CDR3 has 16 residues. The V and J ends lost 4 bases and 1 base respectively, with 16 bases between them. CDR1 MGHRA and CDR2 YSYEKL come from the germline V gene.

The chain combines TRBV7-2 with TRBJ2-7; 10 positions match TRBD1. This CDR3 contains 14 residues. Losses at the gene ends were 5 bases for V and 5 bases for J; bases not matched to a gene: 6. Looked up from germline, CDR1 is SGHTA and CDR2 is FQGNSA. The DNA of the CDR3 is TGTGCCAGCAGCCCCCGGGACAGGGGCCACGAGCAGTACTTC. Its protein is CASSPRDRGHEQYF.

DNA of the CDR3: TGTGCCAGCCAGGACAGGGGCCTCAATGAAGCTTTCTTT. It encodes CASQDRGLNEAFF. V is TRBV28 and J is TRBJ1-1; 9 bases fit TRBD1. V lost 8 bases, J lost 7 bases, and 8 bases stayed unmatched. Germline CDR1 and CDR2: MDHEN and SYDVKM. The CDR3 totals 13 residues.